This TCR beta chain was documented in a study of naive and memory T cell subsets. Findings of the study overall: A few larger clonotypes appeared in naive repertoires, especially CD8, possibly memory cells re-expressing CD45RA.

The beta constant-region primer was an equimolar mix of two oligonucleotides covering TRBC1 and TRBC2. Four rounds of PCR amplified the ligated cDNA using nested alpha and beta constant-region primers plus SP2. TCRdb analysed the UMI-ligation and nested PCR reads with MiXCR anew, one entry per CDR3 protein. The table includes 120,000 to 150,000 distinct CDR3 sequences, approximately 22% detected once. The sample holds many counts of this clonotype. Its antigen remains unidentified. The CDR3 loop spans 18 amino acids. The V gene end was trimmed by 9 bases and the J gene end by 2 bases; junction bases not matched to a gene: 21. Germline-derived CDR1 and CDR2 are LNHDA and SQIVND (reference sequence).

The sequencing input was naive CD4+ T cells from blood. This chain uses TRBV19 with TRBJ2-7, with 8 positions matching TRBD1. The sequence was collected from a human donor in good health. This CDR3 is CASCLRIPGTGLTYEQYF. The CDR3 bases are TGTGCCAGCTGTCTGAGGATCCCCGGGACAGGCTTAACCTACGAGCAGTACTTC.